This T cell receptor beta chain was sequenced in a study of T cells in women clearing cervical HPV infection. Findings and caveats of the study: Richness differences could reflect unmeasured T-cell content per sample. It is unknown whether associations predate infection; no effector/memory or HPV-specific sorting.

CDR1 and CDR2 from the germline V gene are SGHTA and FQGTGA. V was pared by 4 bases and J by 2 bases, with 4 bases of the junction left unmatched. This CDR3 is 15 amino acids long. Details on this clone: No antigen is known for it. The read ends 3 residues shy of where the CDR3 ends; the end is completed using the germline J gene.

The table came from immunoSEQ multiplex PCR; TCRdb's copy has only in-frame clones and leaves some out. Its listing shows under 50,000 clones. All donors had a single incident cervical HPV16 infection, not prevalent. Material: blood buffy coat. This receptor was obtained from a woman aged 18 to 75 with a cervical HPV16 infection that either progressed to CIN3+ or cleared (not recorded which). This chain joins TRBV7-3 and TRBJ2-3, with 9 nucleotides matching TRBD2. The DNA read from the CDR3 is TGTGCCAGCAGCTCGAGCGGGGGGCTCACAGATACG. Translated, it gives CASSSSGGLTDT. The CDR3 as a whole reads CASSSSGGLTDTQYF.